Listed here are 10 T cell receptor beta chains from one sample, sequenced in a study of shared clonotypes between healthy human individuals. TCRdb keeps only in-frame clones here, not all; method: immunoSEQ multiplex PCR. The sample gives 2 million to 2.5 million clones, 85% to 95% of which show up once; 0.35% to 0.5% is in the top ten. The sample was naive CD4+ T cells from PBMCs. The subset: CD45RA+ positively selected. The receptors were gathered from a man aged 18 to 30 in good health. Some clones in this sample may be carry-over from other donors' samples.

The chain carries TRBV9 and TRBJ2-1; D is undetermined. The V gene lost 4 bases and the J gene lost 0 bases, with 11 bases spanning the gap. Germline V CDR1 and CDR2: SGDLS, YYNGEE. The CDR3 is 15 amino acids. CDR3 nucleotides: TGTGCCAGCAGCCCCCTTGGGTACTCCTACAATGAGCAGTTCTTC. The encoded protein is CASSPLGYSYNEQFF.

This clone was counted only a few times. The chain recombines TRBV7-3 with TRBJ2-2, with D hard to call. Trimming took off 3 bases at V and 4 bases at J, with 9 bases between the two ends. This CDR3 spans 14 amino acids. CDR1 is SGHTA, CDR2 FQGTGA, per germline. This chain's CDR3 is CASSFRPGTGELFF. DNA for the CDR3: TGTGCCAGCAGCTTTCGCCCCGGCACCGGGGAGCTGTTTTTT. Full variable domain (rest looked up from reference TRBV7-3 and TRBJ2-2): GAGVSQTPSNKVTEKGKYVELRCDPISGHTALYWYRQSLGQGPEFLIYFQGTGAADDSGLPNDRFFAVRPEGSVSTLKIQRTERGDSAVYLCASSFRPGTGELFFGEGSRLTVL.

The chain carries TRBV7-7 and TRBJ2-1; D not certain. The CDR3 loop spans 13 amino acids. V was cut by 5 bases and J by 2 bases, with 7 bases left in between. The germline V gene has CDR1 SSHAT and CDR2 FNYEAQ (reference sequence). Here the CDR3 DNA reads TGTGCCAGCAGCGAGCGACCCTACAATGAGCAGTTCTTC. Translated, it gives CASSERPYNEQFF. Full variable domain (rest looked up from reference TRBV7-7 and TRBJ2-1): GAGVSQSPRYKVTKRGQDVTLRCDPISSHATLYWYQQALGQGPEFLTYFNYEAQPDKSGLPSDRFSAERPEGSISTLTIQRTEQRDSAMYRCASSERPYNEQFFGPGTRLTVL.

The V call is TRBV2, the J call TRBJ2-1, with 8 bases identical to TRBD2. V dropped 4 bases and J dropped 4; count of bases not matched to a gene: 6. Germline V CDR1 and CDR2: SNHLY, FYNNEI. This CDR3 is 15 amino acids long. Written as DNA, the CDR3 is TGTGCCAGCAGTGGAAGAACTAGCGGTTACAATGAGCAGTTCTTC. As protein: CASSGRTSGYNEQFF.

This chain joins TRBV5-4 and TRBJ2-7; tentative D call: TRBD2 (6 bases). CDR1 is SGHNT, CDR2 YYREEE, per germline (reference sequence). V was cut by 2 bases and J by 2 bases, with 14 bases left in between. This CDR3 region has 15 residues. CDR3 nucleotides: TGTGCCAGCAGCTTTAACGGCGCGGGAACCTACGAGCAGTACTTC. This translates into CASSFNGAGTYEQYF.

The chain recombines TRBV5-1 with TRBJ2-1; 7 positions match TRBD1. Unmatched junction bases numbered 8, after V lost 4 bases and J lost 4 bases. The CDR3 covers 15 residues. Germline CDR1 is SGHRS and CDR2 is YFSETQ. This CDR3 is CASSTEGTAYNEQFF. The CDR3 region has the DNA TGCGCCAGCAGCACTGAGGGGACAGCTTACAATGAGCAGTTCTTC. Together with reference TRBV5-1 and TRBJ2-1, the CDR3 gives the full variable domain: KAGVTQTPRYLIKTRGQQVTLSCSPISGHRSVSWYQQTPGQGLQFLFEYFSETQRNKGNFPGRFSGRQFSNSRSEMNVSTLELGDSALYLCASSTEGTAYNEQFFGPGTRLTVL.

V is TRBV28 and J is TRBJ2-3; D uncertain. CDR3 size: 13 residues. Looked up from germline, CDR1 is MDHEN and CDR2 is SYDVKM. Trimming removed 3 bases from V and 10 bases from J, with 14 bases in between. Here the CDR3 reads CASSFQLRDSQYF. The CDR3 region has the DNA TGTGCCAGCAGTTTCCAACTGCGAGACTCGCAGTATTTT.

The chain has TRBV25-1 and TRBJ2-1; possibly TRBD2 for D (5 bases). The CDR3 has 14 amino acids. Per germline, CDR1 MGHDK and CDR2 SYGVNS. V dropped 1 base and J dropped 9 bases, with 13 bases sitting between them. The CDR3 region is CASSESPLAFEQFF. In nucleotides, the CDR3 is TGTGCCAGCAGTGAATCCCCTCTAGCCTTTGAGCAGTTCTTC.

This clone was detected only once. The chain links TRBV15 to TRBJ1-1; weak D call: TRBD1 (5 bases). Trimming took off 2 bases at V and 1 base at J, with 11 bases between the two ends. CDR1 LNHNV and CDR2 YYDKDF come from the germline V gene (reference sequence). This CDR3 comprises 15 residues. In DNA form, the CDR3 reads TGTGCCACCAGCAGAACCGGGACCGGGAACACTGAAGCTTTCTTT. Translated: CATSRTGTGNTEAFF.

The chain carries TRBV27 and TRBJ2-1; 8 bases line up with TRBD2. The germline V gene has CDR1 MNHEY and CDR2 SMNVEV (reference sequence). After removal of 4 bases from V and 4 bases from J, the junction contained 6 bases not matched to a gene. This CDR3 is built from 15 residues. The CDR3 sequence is CASSSGRAGYNEQFF. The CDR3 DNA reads TGTGCCAGCAGTTCCGGGAGGGCGGGGTACAATGAGCAGTTCTTC.